This T cell receptor (beta chain) was captured by sequencing in a study of cytomegalovirus exposure and HLA in healthy donors. Study results and caveats: Later analysis identified 16,951 TCR beta sequences associated with HLA alleles, using a false discovery rate threshold of 0.05. Altogether, 170 or so TCR beta chains were recorded as cytomegalovirus-associated.

There are 16 residues in the CDR3. CDR1 is LNHDA, CDR2 SQIVND, per germline (reference sequence). Germline trimming cut 2 bases from V and 3 bases from J; bases unmatched to any gene: 5. Worth noting for this clone: Its specificity is not known.

PCR amplification relied on 60 Vbeta primers (plus 13 Jbeta primers). Libraries were prepared by immunoSEQ multiplex PCR; TCRdb keeps only in-frame clonotypes and omits some of them. The table lists about 120,000 clones, roughly four fifths of them singletons. This cohort consisted of healthy bone marrow donors. The J gene is TRBJ2-3, the V gene TRBV19; the match to TRBD2 covers 10 bases. Sequencing was carried out using PBMCs. The receptor comes from a male donor in good health and CMV-seropositive. CDR3 amino acids: CASSINVAGGTDTQYF. In DNA form, the CDR3 reads TGTGCCAGTAGTATAAATGTAGCGGGAGGAACAGATACGCAGTATTTT.